Here is one T cell receptor (beta chain) with its context. Its antigen remains unidentified. The CDR3 covers 14 residues. The germline V gene encodes CDR1 MDHEN and CDR2 SYDVKM. V was shortened by 2 bases and J by 8 bases, with 12 bases between the two germline ends. This sample was included in a study of CD8+CD57+ T cells in acquired aplastic anemia. Overall study: The mean DNA yield obtained from sorted CD4+ and CD8+ cells came to approximately 3.2 ug.

Patients included in sequencing had previously demonstrated CD8+CD57+ cell expansion by flow cytometry. At the time of blood sampling, patients had not yet received any therapy. The study profiled TCR beta VDJ and CDR3 using genomic DNA as template. Each CDR3 protein is one row after TCRdb ran MiXCR on the reads. The sample shows roughly 150,000 distinct CDR3 sequences, under 55% of them seen only once. Regarding the study as a whole: With respect to CD8+ Simpson's diversity, patients and controls did not differ significantly. Found in both controls and patients were twenty-nine CD8+ CDR3 sequences.

The clonotype was recovered from a human donor with aplastic anemia. The chain has TRBV28 and TRBJ1-4; D is uncertain. Sequenced sample: sorted CD4+, CD8+, or CD8+CD57+ T cells (not recorded which) from PBMCs. CDR3 residues: CASSLTLAGEKLFF. As DNA, the CDR3 is TGTGCCAGCAGTTTAACACTCGCAGGCGAAAAACTGTTTTTT.